Presented here are 28 T cell receptor beta chains from one specimen sequenced in a study of cytomegalovirus exposure and HLA in healthy donors. Primers: 60 Vbeta forward and 13 Jbeta reverse. Sequenced by immunoSEQ multiplex PCR; TCRdb stores in-frame clones only, minus some. The sample gives around 99,000 clones, around 82% of which show up once; roughly 3% is in the top ten. Sequenced sample: PBMCs. These TCRs come from a man aged 35-49 years in good health and CMV-seronegative.

The chain combines TRBV14 with TRBJ1-2; D ambiguous. The length of the CDR3 is 18 residues. Trimming cost V 0 bases and J 4 bases, with 21 bases left between them. Germline CDR1 and CDR2: SGHDN and FVKESK. The CDR3 region has the DNA TGTGCCAGCAGCCAAGATTCGGCAGGAACAACCCCTGGCTATGGCTACACCTTC. It specifies CASSQDSAGTTPGYGYTF.

The genes are TRBV2 and TRBJ2-7, with 8 bases that match TRBD2. The germline V gene has CDR1 SNHLY and CDR2 FYNNEI. The ends lost 7 bases at V and 1 base at J; junction bases unmatched: 3. This CDR3 is 13 amino acids long. In nucleotides, the CDR3 is TGTGCCAGCAACAGCGGGAGTTCCTACGAGCAGTACTTC. Protein: CASNSGSSYEQYF.

The V and J genes are TRBV30 and TRBJ1-6; TRBD1 aligns across 10 bases. CDR3 length: 14 residues. Trimming removed 2 bases from V and 9 bases from J; junction bases left unmatched: 4. The germline CDR1 and CDR2 sequences are GTSNPN and SVGIG (reference sequence). CDR3 nucleotide sequence: TGTGCCTGGAGTCCTGGGACAGGGGCTTCACCCCTCCACTTT. Its translation is CAWSPGTGASPLHF.

The V call is TRBV19, the J call TRBJ2-2; 10 bases agree with TRBD2. The CDR3 is 16 amino acids. Germline assignment: CDR1 LNHDA and CDR2 SQIVND (reference sequence). With V trimmed by 11 bases and J by 4 bases, 13 bases remained unmatched. CDR3 in amino acids: CAAGLAANTVTGELFF. The CDR3 bases are TGTGCCGCCGGACTAGCGGCAAACACTGTCACCGGGGAGCTGTTTTTT.

In this sample, this clone turned up once. The chain combines TRBV5-8 with TRBJ1-1; D is uncertain. V was trimmed by 6 bases and J by 8 bases, leaving 11 bases between them. The germline gives CDR1 SGHTS, CDR2 YDEGEE. The CDR3 has 11 amino acids. The CDR3 DNA reads as TGTGCCAGCATCCTCAACATCGAAGCTTTCTTT. Its protein is CASILNIEAFF.

The genes are TRBV4-2 and TRBJ2-5; 7 bases are a match to TRBD2. The CDR3 extends over 14 amino acids. CDR1 is LGHNA, CDR2 YNFKEQ, per germline. V lost 1 base, J lost 5 bases, and 4 bases stayed unmatched. CDR3 nucleotides: TGTGCCAGCAGCCAAGGGACTAGTGGGGAGACCCAGTACTTC. Residues: CASSQGTSGETQYF.

The J gene is TRBJ2-2, the V gene TRBV27, with D possibly matching TRBD1 (6 bases). From germline, CDR1 is MNHEY and CDR2 SMNVEV (reference sequence). The CDR3 is 17 residues long. The germline V and J ends were trimmed by 4 bases and 3 bases, with 18 bases remaining between them. CDR3 sequence: CASSSRGSTGDTGELFF. CDR3 in DNA: TGTGCCAGCAGTTCCCGAGGGTCGACAGGAGACACCGGGGAGCTGTTTTTT.

The chain is built from TRBV5-4 and TRBJ2-7; 9 bases line up with TRBD2. V lost 4 bases to trimming and J lost 5 bases; unmatched junction nucleotides: 13. This CDR3 is built from 16 residues. The V gene's germline CDR1 is SGHNT and CDR2 YYREEE (reference sequence). CDR3 loop: CASSLPRGGARHEQYF. In nucleotides, the CDR3 is TGTGCCAGCAGCCTGCCCCGCGGGGGGGCCAGGCACGAGCAGTACTTC.

The chain employs TRBV25-1 and TRBJ1-2, with a possible D match to TRBD1 (6 bases). Trimming took off 4 bases at V and 8 bases at J, with 11 bases between the two ends. The CDR3 runs 12 residues. The germline gives CDR1 MGHDK, CDR2 SYGVNS. CDR3 residues: CASSGQGLGYTF. CDR3 nucleotide sequence: TGTGCCAGCAGTGGGCAGGGGTTAGGCTACACCTTC.

This clone is a singleton in its sample. The chain couples TRBV13 to TRBJ1-5; TRBD1 is a possible D gene (6 bases). The CDR3 runs 14 residues. CDR1 is PRHDT and CDR2 is FYEKMQ in the germline V gene (reference sequence). V was clipped by 5 bases and J by 6 bases, with 14 bases between them. The CDR3 is CASSQRGGGQPQHF. The CDR3, as DNA: TGTGCCAGCAGCCAGAGAGGGGGGGGTCAGCCCCAGCATTTT.

V gene TRBV5-4 combines with J gene TRBJ2-1; no firm D call. The CDR3 length is 15 residues. Deletions cut 1 base from V and 0 bases from J, with 8 bases between. The germline V gene has CDR1 SGHNT and CDR2 YYREEE (reference sequence). The CDR3 DNA reads TGTGCCAGCAGCTTGACAGCAGTCTCCTACAATGAGCAGTTCTTC. The encoded protein is CASSLTAVSYNEQFF. Filled out from reference TRBV5-4 and TRBJ2-1, the complete variable domain reads ETGVTQSPTHLIKTRGQQVTLRCSSQSGHNTVSWYQQALGQGPQFIFQYYREEENGRGNFPPRFSGLQFPNYSSELNVNALELDDSALYLCASSLTAVSYNEQFFGPGTRLTVL.

The chain combines TRBV7-3 with TRBJ2-3; weak D call: TRBD1 (5 bases). The germline V gene has CDR1 SGHTA and CDR2 FQGTGA. The CDR3 is 14 amino acids. The V and J ends lost 2 bases and 2 bases respectively, with 8 bases between them. The CDR3 DNA sequence: TGTGCCAGCAGCTTAGGCAGGGTCACAGATACGCAGTATTTT. It encodes CASSLGRVTDTQYF.

The gene calls are TRBV10-3 and TRBJ1-1; 8 bases match TRBD1. V gave up 6 bases and J gave up 5 bases; unmatched junction bases: 8. CDR3 length: 14 amino acids. Germline CDR1 is ENHRY and CDR2 is SYGVKD. This CDR3 is CAIRQDRGRTEAFF. The CDR3 DNA reads as TGTGCCATCAGACAAGACAGGGGAAGGACTGAAGCTTTCTTT.

The rearrangement joins TRBV5-1 to TRBJ2-1, with 14 bases fitting TRBD2. Looked up from germline, CDR1 is SGHRS and CDR2 is YFSETQ. The CDR3 spans 15 residues. With 7 bases clipped from V and 7 bases from J, the junction kept 7 bases outside the gene matches. The CDR3 is CASYLGLAGENEQFF. CDR3 sequence (DNA): TGCGCCAGCTACTTGGGACTAGCGGGAGAGAATGAGCAGTTCTTC. The full variable domain, rest sourced from reference TRBV5-1 and TRBJ2-1, is KAGVTQTPRYLIKTRGQQVTLSCSPISGHRSVSWYQQTPGQGLQFLFEYFSETQRNKGNFPGRFSGRQFSNSRSEMNVSTLELGDSALYLCASYLGLAGENEQFFGPGTRLTVL.

This clone was seen a handful of times. This chain connects TRBV2 to TRBJ1-5; D is unclear. The germline V and J ends were trimmed by 0 bases and 2 bases, with 11 bases remaining between them. Looked up from germline, CDR1 is SNHLY and CDR2 is FYNNEI. This CDR3 spans 16 amino acids. Written as DNA, the CDR3 is TGTGCCAGCAGTGAAGCGCTTGGGCAGGGCAATCAGCCCCAGCATTTT. Encoded protein: CASSEALGQGNQPQHF.

The chain links TRBV11-2 to TRBJ2-1, with 9 bases identical to TRBD2. The CDR3 is made up of 15 amino acids. Germline CDR1 reads SGHAT; CDR2 reads FQNNGV. The V and J ends lost 0 bases and 10 bases, in that order; junction bases with no gene match: 7. The CDR3 reads CASSLDGTSSSEQFF. CDR3 in DNA: TGTGCCAGCAGCTTAGATGGGACTAGCTCTTCCGAGCAGTTCTTC.

This chain links TRBV2 with TRBJ2-4; TRBD1 might be the D (6 bases). Trimming pared 3 bases from V and 9 bases from J, leaving 18 bases between. CDR1 and CDR2 (germline): SNHLY, FYNNEI. This CDR3 region has 15 residues. The chain's CDR3 is CASSDGQGQVGIQYF. The CDR3, as DNA: TGTGCCAGCAGTGATGGGCAGGGACAAGTAGGCATTCAGTACTTC.

This chain links TRBV6-1 with TRBJ1-5, with 11 bases fitting TRBD1. Germline V gene sequence: CDR1 MNHNS, CDR2 SASEGT. With 4 bases clipped from V and 8 bases from J, the junction kept 7 bases outside the gene matches. CDR3 length equals 15 residues. Written as DNA, the CDR3 is TGTGCCAGCAGTGCGGGACAGGGGGGAATCAAGCCCCAGCATTTT. Its translation: CASSAGQGGIKPQHF.

This clone has only one observation. V and J are TRBV30 and TRBJ1-1; no definite D call. The CDR3 is 17 amino acids. CDR1 is GTSNPN, CDR2 SVGIG, per germline (reference sequence). V lost 0 bases and J lost 1, with 18 bases in between. In nucleotides, the CDR3 is TGTGCCTGGAGTGTACCCATGTCGTCGCCTAAGAACACTGAAGCTTTCTTT. Translating gives CAWSVPMSSPKNTEAFF.

This clone has a single count. The gene calls are TRBV6-5 and TRBJ2-1; TRBD1 matches at 8 bases. J gave up 10 bases and V 6 bases, and 11 bases lay outside the gene matches. The CDR3 is 14 amino acids. Germline V gives CDR1 MNHEY, CDR2 SVGAGI. CDR3 bases: TGTGCCAGCAGACGTAATCAGGGGGCGAGGGAGCAGTTCTTC. It codes for CASRRNQGAREQFF.

The rearrangement links TRBV5-1 to TRBJ2-5, with 12 nucleotides matching TRBD2. The trim removed 4 bases at V and 4 bases at J, leaving 11 bases unmatched. The germline V gene has CDR1 SGHRS and CDR2 YFSETQ. The CDR3 extends over 17 amino acids. The chain's CDR3 is CASSPRASGGALETQYF. CDR3 DNA sequence: TGCGCCAGCAGCCCTCGGGCTAGCGGGGGGGCATTAGAGACCCAGTACTTC.

The CDR3 protein is CAWRQGVGADTQYF. The CDR3 bases are TGTGCCTGGCGACAGGGGGTTGGCGCAGATACGCAGTATTTT. The J gene is TRBJ2-3, the V gene TRBV30; 9 bases fit TRBD1. The CDR3 runs to 14 residues. Trimming took 5 bases from V and 4 from J; bases not matched to a gene: 7. The germline gives CDR1 GTSNPN, CDR2 SVGIG (reference sequence).

The chain carries TRBV28 and TRBJ2-7; no reliable D call. The ends were cut back, 4 bases at V and 0 bases at J, with 13 bases in the middle. Germline V gene data show CDR1 as MDHEN and CDR2 as SYDVKM. The CDR3 sequence is 15 residues long. This chain's CDR3 is CASSSVPGSSYEQYF. As DNA, the CDR3 is TGTGCCAGCAGTTCCGTTCCAGGATCCTCCTACGAGCAGTACTTC.

The chain combines TRBV7-6 with TRBJ2-2, with D maybe TRBD2 (5 bases). In germline, CDR1 is SGHVS, CDR2 FNYEAQ. Trimming removed 1 base from V and 1 base from J, with 10 bases in between. This CDR3 is 16 amino acids long. CDR3 region: CASSLGGLMNTGELFF. CDR3 DNA sequence: TGTGCCAGCAGCTTAGGCGGACTGATGAACACCGGGGAGCTGTTTTTT.

The table lists this clone with a few counts. The chain employs TRBV28 and TRBJ2-1, with 8 bases fitting TRBD1. This CDR3 comprises 15 residues. Germline V gene sequence: CDR1 MDHEN, CDR2 SYDVKM. V shed 2 bases and J 2 bases; nucleotides not matched to a gene: 2. In nucleotides, the CDR3 is TGTGCCAGCAGTTTAAACAGGGGGGCCTACAATGAGCAGTTCTTC. It encodes CASSLNRGAYNEQFF. The complete variable domain, with remaining parts taken from reference TRBV28 and TRBJ2-1, reads DVKVTQSSRYLVKRTGEKVFLECVQDMDHENMFWYRQDPGLGLRLIYFSYDVKMKEKGDIPEGYSVSREKKERFSLILESASTNQTSMYLCASSLNRGAYNEQFFGPGTRLTVL.

V is TRBV30 and J is TRBJ2-7, with 8 bases lining up with TRBD1. The CDR3 covers 15 residues. The junction had 10 bases not matched to a gene; V was cut back by 3 bases and J by 3 bases. Per the germline V gene, CDR1 is GTSNPN and CDR2 is SVGIG (reference sequence). The CDR3 is CAWSATGAAGYEQYF. In DNA, the CDR3 is TGTGCCTGGAGCGCGACAGGGGCTGCCGGCTACGAGCAGTACTTC.

The chain is built from TRBV6-4 and TRBJ2-2; 8 bases are a match to TRBD1. The germline gives CDR1 MRHNA, CDR2 SNTAGT. V was pared by 6 bases and J by 6 bases, with 6 bases of the junction left unmatched. CDR3 length equals 14 residues. CDR3 sequence (DNA): TGTGCCAGCAGCTTGACAGGGGAGTCCGGGGAGCTGTTTTTT. Translation gives CASSLTGESGELFF.

The chain recombines TRBV5-1 with TRBJ1-6; no clear D gene. Germline V gene sequence: CDR1 SGHRS, CDR2 YFSETQ. CDR3 size: 16 residues. V was pared by 5 bases and J by 8 bases, with 20 bases between. The CDR3, as DNA: TGCGCCAGCAGTTCGAGAGTTATTCCAGGCGATTCACCCCTCCACTTT. Its translation is CASSSRVIPGDSPLHF.